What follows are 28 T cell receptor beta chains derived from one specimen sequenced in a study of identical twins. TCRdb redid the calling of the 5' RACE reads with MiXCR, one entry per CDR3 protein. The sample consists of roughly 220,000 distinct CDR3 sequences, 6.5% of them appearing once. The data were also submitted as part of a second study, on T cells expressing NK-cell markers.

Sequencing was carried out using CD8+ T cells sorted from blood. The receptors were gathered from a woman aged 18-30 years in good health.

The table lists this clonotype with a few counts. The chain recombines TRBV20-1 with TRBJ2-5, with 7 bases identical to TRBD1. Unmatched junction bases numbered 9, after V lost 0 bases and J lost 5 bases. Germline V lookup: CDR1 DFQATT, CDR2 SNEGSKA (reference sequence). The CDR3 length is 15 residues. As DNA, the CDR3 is TGCAGTGCTAGAGATCTTACAGGGGAAAGGGAGACCCAGTACTTC. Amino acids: CSARDLTGERETQYF.

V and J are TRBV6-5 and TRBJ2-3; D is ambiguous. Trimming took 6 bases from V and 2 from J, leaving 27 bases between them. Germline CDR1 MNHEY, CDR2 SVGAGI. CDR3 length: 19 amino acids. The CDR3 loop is CASSLLSFPRAAHTDTQYF. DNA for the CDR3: TGTGCCAGCAGCCTACTCTCCTTCCCGCGTGCGGCACACACAGATACGCAGTATTTT.

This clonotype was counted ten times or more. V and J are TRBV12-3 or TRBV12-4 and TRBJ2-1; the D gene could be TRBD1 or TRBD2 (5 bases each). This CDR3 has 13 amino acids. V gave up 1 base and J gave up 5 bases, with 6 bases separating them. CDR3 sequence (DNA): TGTGCCAGCAGTTTAGGGGACGACAATGAGCAGTTCTTC. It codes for CASSLGDDNEQFF.

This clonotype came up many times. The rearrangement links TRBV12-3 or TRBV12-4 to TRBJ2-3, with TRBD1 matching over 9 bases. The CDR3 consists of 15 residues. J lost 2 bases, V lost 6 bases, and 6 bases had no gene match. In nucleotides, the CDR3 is TGTGCCAGCAGCCTCCGGGACAGGGACACAGATACGCAGTATTTT. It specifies CASSLRDRDTDTQYF.

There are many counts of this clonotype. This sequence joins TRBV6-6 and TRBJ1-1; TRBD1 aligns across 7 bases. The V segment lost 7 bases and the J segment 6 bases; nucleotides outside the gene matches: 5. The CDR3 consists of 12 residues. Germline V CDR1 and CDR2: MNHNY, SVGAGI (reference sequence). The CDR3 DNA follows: TGTGCCAGCACCCAGGGGGGGTCTGAAGCTTTCTTT. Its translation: CASTQGGSEAFF.

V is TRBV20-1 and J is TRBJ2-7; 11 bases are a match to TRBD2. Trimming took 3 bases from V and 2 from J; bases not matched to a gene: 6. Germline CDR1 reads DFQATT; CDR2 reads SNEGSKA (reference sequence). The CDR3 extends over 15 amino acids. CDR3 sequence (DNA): TGCAGTGCTAGGACCGGGACTAGCGGAACCTACGAGCAGTACTTC. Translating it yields CSARTGTSGTYEQYF.

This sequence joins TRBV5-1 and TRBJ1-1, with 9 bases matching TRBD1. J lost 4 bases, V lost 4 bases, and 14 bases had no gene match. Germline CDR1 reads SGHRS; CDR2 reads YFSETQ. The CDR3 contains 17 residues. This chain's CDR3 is CASSPEGQGVEFTEAFF. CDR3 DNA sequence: TGCGCCAGCAGCCCCGAGGGACAGGGCGTGGAATTCACTGAAGCTTTCTTT.

The chain's CDR3 is CASSSGQGKYF. CDR3 DNA: TGTGCCAGCAGCTCGGGACAGGGGAAGTACTTC. The chain is built from TRBV7-6 and TRBJ2-5; TRBD1 agrees at 10 bases. CDR1 is SGHVS, CDR2 FNYEAQ, per germline. This CDR3 contains 11 residues. With 4 bases clipped from V and 12 bases from J, the junction kept 2 bases outside the gene matches.

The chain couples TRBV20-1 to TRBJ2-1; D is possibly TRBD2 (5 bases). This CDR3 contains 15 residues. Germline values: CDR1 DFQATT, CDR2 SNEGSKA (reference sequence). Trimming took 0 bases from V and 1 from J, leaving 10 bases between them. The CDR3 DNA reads TGCAGTGCTAGAGACGGACTTGGTTCCTACAATGAGCAGTTCTTC. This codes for CSARDGLGSYNEQFF.

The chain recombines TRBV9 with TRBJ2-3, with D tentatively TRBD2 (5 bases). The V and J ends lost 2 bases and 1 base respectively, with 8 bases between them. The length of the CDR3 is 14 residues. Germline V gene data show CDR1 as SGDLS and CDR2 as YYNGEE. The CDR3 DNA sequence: TGTGCCAGCAGCGTCGGGGTTGGCACAGATACGCAGTATTTT. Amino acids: CASSVGVGTDTQYF.

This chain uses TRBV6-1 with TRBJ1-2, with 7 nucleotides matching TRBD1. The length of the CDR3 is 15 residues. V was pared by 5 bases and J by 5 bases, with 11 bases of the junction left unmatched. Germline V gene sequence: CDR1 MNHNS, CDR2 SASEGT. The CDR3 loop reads CASSPDRVGKYGYTF. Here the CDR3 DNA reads TGTGCCAGCAGTCCCGACAGGGTTGGGAAATATGGCTACACCTTC.

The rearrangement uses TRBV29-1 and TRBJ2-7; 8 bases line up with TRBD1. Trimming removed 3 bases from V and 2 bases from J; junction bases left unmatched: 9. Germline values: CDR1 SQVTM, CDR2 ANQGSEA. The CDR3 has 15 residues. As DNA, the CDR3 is TGCAGCGTTGACCAACTCCGACAGGGGACCTACGAGCAGTACTTC. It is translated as CSVDQLRQGTYEQYF.

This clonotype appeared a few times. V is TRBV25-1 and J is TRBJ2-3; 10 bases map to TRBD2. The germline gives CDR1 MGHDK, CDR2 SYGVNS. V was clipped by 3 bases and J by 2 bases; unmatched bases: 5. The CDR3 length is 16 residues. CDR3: CASSDLAGAFTDTQYF. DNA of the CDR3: TGTGCCAGCAGTGACCTAGCGGGGGCTTTCACAGATACGCAGTATTTT.

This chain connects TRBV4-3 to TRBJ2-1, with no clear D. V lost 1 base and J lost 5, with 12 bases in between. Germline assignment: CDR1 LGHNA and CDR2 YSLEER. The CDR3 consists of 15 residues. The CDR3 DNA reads TGCGCCAGCAGCCAAGCAACGGTGAACAACAATGAGCAGTTCTTC. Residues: CASSQATVNNNEQFF.

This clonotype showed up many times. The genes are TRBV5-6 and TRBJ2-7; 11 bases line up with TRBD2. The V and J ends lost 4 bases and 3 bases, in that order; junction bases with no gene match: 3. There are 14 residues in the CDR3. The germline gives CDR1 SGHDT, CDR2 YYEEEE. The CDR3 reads CASSGGTSGYEQYF. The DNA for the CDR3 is TGTGCCAGCAGCGGGGGGACTAGCGGCTACGAGCAGTACTTC.

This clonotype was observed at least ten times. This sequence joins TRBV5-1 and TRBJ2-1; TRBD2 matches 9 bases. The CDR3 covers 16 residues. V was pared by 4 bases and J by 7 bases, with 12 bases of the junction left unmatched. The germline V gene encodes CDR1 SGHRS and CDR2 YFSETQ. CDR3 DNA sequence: TGCGCCAGCAGCGTCCCGATAGCGGGGGTGGATAATGAGCAGTTCTTC. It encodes CASSVPIAGVDNEQFF.

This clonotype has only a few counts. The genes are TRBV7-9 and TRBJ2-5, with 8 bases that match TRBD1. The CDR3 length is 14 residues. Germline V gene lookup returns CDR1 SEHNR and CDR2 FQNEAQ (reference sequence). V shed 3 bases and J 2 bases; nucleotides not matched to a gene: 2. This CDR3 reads CASSFGTGQETQYF. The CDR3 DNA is TGTGCCAGCAGCTTTGGGACAGGACAAGAGACCCAGTACTTC.

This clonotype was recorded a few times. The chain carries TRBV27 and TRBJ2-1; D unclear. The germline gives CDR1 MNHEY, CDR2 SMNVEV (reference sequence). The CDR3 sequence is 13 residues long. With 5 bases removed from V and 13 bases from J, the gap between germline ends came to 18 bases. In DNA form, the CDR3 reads TGTGCCAGCAGTATCGACCGAAGGGTGCCCCAGTTCTTC. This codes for CASSIDRRVPQFF.

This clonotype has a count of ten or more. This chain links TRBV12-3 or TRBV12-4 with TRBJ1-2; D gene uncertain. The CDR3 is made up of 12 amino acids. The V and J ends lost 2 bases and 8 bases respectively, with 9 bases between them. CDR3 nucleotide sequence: TGTGCCAGCAGTTTATTTGGTTTAGGCTACACCTTC. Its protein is CASSLFGLGYTF.

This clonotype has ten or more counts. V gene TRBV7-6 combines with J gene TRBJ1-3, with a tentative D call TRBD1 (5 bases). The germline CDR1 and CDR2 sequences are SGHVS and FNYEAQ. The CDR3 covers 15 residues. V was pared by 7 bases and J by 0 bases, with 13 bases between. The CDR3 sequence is CASTTVGGSGNTIYF. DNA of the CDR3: TGTGCCAGCACTACCGTGGGGGGCTCTGGAAACACCATATATTTT.

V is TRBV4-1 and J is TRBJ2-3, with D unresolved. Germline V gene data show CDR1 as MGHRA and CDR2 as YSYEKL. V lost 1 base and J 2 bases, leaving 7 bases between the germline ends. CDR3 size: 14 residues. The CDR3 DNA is TGCGCCAGCAGCCAAGGGAGTTACACAGATACGCAGTATTTT. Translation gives CASSQGSYTDTQYF.

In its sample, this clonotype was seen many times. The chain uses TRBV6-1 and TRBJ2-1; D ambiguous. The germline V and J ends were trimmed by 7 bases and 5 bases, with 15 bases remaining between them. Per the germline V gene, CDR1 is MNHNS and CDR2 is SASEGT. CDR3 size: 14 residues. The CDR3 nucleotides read TGTGCCAGCAAGAGTCCGGGCCCTAACAATGAGCAGTTCTTC. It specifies CASKSPGPNNEQFF.

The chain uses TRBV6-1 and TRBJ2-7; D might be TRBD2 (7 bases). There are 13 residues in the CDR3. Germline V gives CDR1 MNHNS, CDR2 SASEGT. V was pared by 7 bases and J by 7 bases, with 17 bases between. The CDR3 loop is CASNPGGLLEQYF. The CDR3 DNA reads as TGTGCCAGCAATCCGGGGGGCCTGTTGGAGCAGTACTTC.

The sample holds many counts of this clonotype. The CDR3 protein is CASSSTGLAYNEQFF. DNA for the CDR3: TGTGCCAGCAGTTCAACGGGACTAGCGTACAATGAGCAGTTCTTC. The V call is TRBV12-3 or TRBV12-4, the J call TRBJ2-1; 10 bases fit TRBD2. With V trimmed by 4 bases and J by 4 bases, 4 bases remained unmatched. This CDR3 spans 15 amino acids.

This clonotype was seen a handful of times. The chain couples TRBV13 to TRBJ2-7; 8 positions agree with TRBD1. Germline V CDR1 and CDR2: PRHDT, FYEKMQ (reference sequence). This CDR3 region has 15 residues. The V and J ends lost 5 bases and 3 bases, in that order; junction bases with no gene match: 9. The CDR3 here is CASSPYGQGDYEQYF. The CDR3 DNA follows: TGTGCCAGCAGCCCCTACGGACAGGGAGACTACGAGCAGTACTTC.

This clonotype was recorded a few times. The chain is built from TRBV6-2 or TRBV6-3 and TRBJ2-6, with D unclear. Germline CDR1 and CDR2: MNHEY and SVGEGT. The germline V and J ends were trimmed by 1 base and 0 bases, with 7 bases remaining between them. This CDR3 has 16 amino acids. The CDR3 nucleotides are TGTGCCAGCAGTTACTTGATAGGCTCTGGGGCCAACGTCCTGACTTTC. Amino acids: CASSYLIGSGANVLTF.

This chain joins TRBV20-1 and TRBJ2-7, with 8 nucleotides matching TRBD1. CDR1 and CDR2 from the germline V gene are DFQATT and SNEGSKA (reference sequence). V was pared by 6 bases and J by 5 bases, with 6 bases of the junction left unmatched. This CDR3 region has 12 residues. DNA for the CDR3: TGCAGTGCCGAGGACAGGGCGAACGAGCAGTACTTC. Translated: CSAEDRANEQYF.

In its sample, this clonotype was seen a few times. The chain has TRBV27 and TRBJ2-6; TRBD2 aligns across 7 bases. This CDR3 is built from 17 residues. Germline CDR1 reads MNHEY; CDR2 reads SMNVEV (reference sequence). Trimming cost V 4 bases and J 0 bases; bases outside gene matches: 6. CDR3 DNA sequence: TGTGCCAGCAGTTGGATTTCGGGGGGCTCTGGGGCCAACGTCCTGACTTTC. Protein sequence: CASSWISGGSGANVLTF.